These 21 T cell receptor beta chains were all obtained from the same sample, sequenced in a study of T cells after yellow fever vaccination. TCRdb re-derived calls from the 5' RACE reads in MiXCR, one entry per CDR3 protein. This sample has 300,000 to 400,000 distinct CDR3 sequences, with approximately 12% found just once. The source was CD4+ T cells sorted from PBMCs, collected 15 days after the yellow fever booster vaccination. Receptors originate from a man aged 18-30 years who received the YFV17D yellow fever vaccine.

At least ten counts were recorded for this clonotype. The rearrangement uses TRBV5-1 and TRBJ1-1, with TRBD1 identical over 9 bases. J gave up 0 bases and V 3 bases, and 6 bases lay outside the gene matches. Per the germline V gene, CDR1 is SGHRS and CDR2 is YFSETQ. The length of the CDR3 is 16 residues. DNA for the CDR3: TGCGCCAGCAGCTCCGAAGGGACAGGGTTGAACACTGAAGCTTTCTTT. Its translation: CASSSEGTGLNTEAFF.

The V call is TRBV29-1, the J call TRBJ2-3; D possibly matches TRBD1 or TRBD2 (5 bases each). CDR1 SQVTM and CDR2 ANQGSEA come from the germline V gene. This CDR3 has 13 residues. Trimming left V 8 bases short and J 3 bases short, with 15 bases between. CDR3 sequence reads: CSPHGGLTDTQYF. The CDR3 bases are TGCAGCCCCCATGGGGGATTGACAGATACGCAGTATTTT.

This clonotype occurred a few times. CDR3 in amino acids: CAWARDLNSPLHF. The CDR3 DNA sequence: TGTGCCTGGGCTCGGGACTTAAATTCACCCCTCCACTTT. The chain recombines TRBV30 with TRBJ1-6; D might be TRBD1 (5 bases). Germline V gives CDR1 GTSNPN, CDR2 SVGIG (reference sequence). The CDR3 extends over 13 amino acids. Trimming pared 5 bases from V and 7 bases from J, leaving 12 bases between.

The chain recombines TRBV4-3 with TRBJ1-4; D not certain. Trimming left V 5 bases short and J 5 bases short, with 3 bases between. Germline CDR1 reads LGHNA; CDR2 reads YSLEER. The CDR3 contains 11 residues. The CDR3 loop reads CASSENEKLFF. CDR3 coding DNA: TGCGCCAGCAGCGAGAATGAAAAACTGTTTTTT.

This clonotype was picked up many times. The chain couples TRBV12-3 or TRBV12-4 to TRBJ1-4; D is unresolved. CDR3 length: 13 residues. The V gene lost 2 bases and the J gene lost 8 bases, with 9 bases spanning the gap. The CDR3 region has the DNA TGTGCCAGCAGTTTAACCAGGAGGGAAAAACTGTTTTTT. This sequence encodes CASSLTRREKLFF.

The genes are TRBV7-2 and TRBJ1-4, with TRBD1 as a possible D gene (5 bases). V lost 5 bases, J lost 4 bases, and 14 bases lay in between. This CDR3 has 15 amino acids. The germline V gene encodes CDR1 SGHTA and CDR2 FQGNSA. The CDR3 nucleotides are TGTGCCAGCAGCCTACGCCCAGGGAGTAATGAAAAACTGTTTTTT. It yields the protein CASSLRPGSNEKLFF.

This clonotype was picked up a small number of times. This chain uses TRBV7-2 with TRBJ1-2, with 11 nucleotides matching TRBD1. After removal of 5 bases from V and 4 bases from J, the junction contained 12 bases not matched to a gene. Germline CDR1 and CDR2: SGHTA and FQGNSA. The CDR3 sequence is 17 residues long. CDR3 region: CASSPRGTGGKPYGYTF. The CDR3 bases are TGTGCCAGCAGCCCGAGGGGGACAGGGGGAAAACCCTATGGCTACACCTTC.

The rearrangement uses TRBV10-3 and TRBJ2-3, with 10 bases that match TRBD2. V shed 4 bases and J 5 bases; nucleotides not matched to a gene: 3. The CDR3 contains 14 residues. CDR1 ENHRY and CDR2 SYGVKD come from the germline V gene. In nucleotides, the CDR3 is TGTGCCATCAGTGGAGCGGGGGGGCAAGATACGCAGTATTTT. Translation: CAISGAGGQDTQYF.

This chain connects TRBV24-1 to TRBJ2-4; 9 nucleotides line up with TRBD1. Trimming took 5 bases from V and 9 from J; bases not matched to a gene: 1. The CDR3 is made up of 12 amino acids. CDR1 and CDR2 (germline): KGHDR, SFDVKD. The chain's CDR3 is CATSGQGVIQYF. Written as DNA, the CDR3 is TGTGCCACCAGTGGACAGGGGGTCATTCAGTACTTC.

This clonotype turned up a few times. The chain is built from TRBV24-1 and TRBJ2-3; the match to TRBD2 covers 7 bases. The trim removed 9 bases at V and 6 bases at J, leaving 5 bases unmatched. Germline CDR1 and CDR2: KGHDR and SFDVKD. The CDR3 loop spans 12 amino acids. The CDR3 nucleotides read TGTGCCACCGGAGCGGGGTTCGATACGCAGTATTTT. It specifies CATGAGFDTQYF.

The chain combines TRBV7-6 with TRBJ2-3, with 11 bases lining up with TRBD2. J gave up 2 bases and V 2 bases, and 3 bases lay outside the gene matches. The CDR3 is made up of 16 amino acids. From germline, CDR1 is SGHVS and CDR2 FNYEAQ. The CDR3 loop is CASSLIAGGVTDTQYF. The CDR3 bases are TGTGCCAGCAGCTTAATAGCGGGGGGGGTCACAGATACGCAGTATTTT.

A few counts support this clonotype. V is TRBV9 and J is TRBJ1-2; 11 bases line up with TRBD1. V was pared by 1 base and J by 8 bases, with 4 bases of the junction left unmatched. Germline V lookup: CDR1 SGDLS, CDR2 YYNGEE. The CDR3 is made up of 14 amino acids. CDR3 in amino acids: CASSVWTGGEGYTF. Here the CDR3 DNA reads TGTGCCAGCAGCGTATGGACAGGGGGCGAGGGCTACACCTTC.

The J gene is TRBJ2-2, the V gene TRBV4-1, with a weak D call TRBD1 (6 bases). Germline V lookup: CDR1 MGHRA, CDR2 YSYEKL. This CDR3 is built from 15 residues. V lost 3 bases and J 1 base, leaving 9 bases between the germline ends. The CDR3 here is CASSQGAKNTGELFF. CDR3 sequence (DNA): TGCGCCAGCAGCCAGGGGGCTAAGAACACCGGGGAGCTGTTTTTT.

This clonotype was observed a few times. The V and J genes are TRBV20-1 and TRBJ1-1; 7 bases match TRBD1. Germline V lookup: CDR1 DFQATT, CDR2 SNEGSKA (reference sequence). Trimming at V came to 6 bases and at J to 0 bases, leaving 7 bases not matched to a gene. This CDR3 comprises 14 residues. The CDR3 loop reads CSALTGRLNTEAFF. The CDR3 DNA sequence: TGCAGTGCGCTGACAGGGCGGCTGAACACTGAAGCTTTCTTT.

This clonotype appeared a few times. The chain is built from TRBV5-1 and TRBJ1-1; possible D gene TRBD1, 5 bases. V was shortened by 4 bases and J by 2 bases, with 18 bases between the two germline ends. From germline, CDR1 is SGHRS and CDR2 YFSETQ. The CDR3 contains 16 residues. This CDR3 is CASSAGTLGLNTEAFF. In DNA form, the CDR3 reads TGCGCCAGCAGCGCCGGGACTCTTGGGTTAAACACTGAAGCTTTCTTT.

The chain carries TRBV18 and TRBJ2-1; TRBD2 matches 15 bases. V shed 3 bases and J 9 bases; nucleotides not matched to a gene: 12. This CDR3 comprises 18 residues. The germline V gene encodes CDR1 KGHSH and CDR2 LQKENI. Here the CDR3 reads CASSPGLAGGPLESEQFF. The CDR3 DNA reads TGTGCCAGCTCACCGGGACTAGCGGGGGGTCCCCTTGAATCTGAGCAGTTCTTC. Using reference TRBV18 and TRBJ2-1 for the parts outside the CDR3, the full variable domain is NAGVMQNPRHLVRRRGQEARLRCSPMKGHSHVYWYRQLPEEGLKFMVYLQKENIIDESGMPKERFSAEFPKEGPSILRIQQVVRGDSAAYFCASSPGLAGGPLESEQFFGPGTRLTVL.

This chain joins TRBV12-3 or TRBV12-4 and TRBJ2-5; 7 bases fit TRBD2. The CDR3 runs 15 residues. Losses at the gene ends were 4 bases for V and 0 bases for J; bases not matched to a gene: 5. The CDR3 loop reads CASSYWGGYQETQYF. CDR3 sequence (DNA): TGTGCCAGCAGTTACTGGGGGGGATACCAAGAGACCCAGTACTTC.

The chain couples TRBV15 to TRBJ1-5; perhaps TRBD1 as D (5 bases). Germline loops: CDR1 LNHNV, CDR2 YYDKDF (reference sequence). With 1 base removed from V and 5 bases from J, the gap between germline ends came to 6 bases. The CDR3 consists of 13 residues. The CDR3 DNA follows: TGTGCCACCAGCAGAGGGGGGGATCAGCCCCAGCATTTT. It codes for CATSRGGDQPQHF. The complete variable domain, with remaining parts taken from reference TRBV15 and TRBJ1-5, reads DAMVIQNPRYQVTQFGKPVTLSCSQTLNHNVMYWYQQKSSQAPKLLFHYYDKDFNNEADTPDNFQSRRPNTSFCFLDIRSPGLGDTAMYLCATSRGGDQPQHFGDGTRLSIL.

This chain joins TRBV9 and TRBJ2-1, with D maybe TRBD1 (7 bases). Per the germline V gene, CDR1 is SGDLS and CDR2 is YYNGEE. V lost 4 bases and J 6 bases, leaving 20 bases between the germline ends. CDR3 length equals 16 residues. CDR3 in amino acids: CASSSRGAGSTNEQFF. The CDR3 nucleotides are TGTGCCAGCAGCTCCAGGGGGGCGGGCTCCACCAATGAGCAGTTCTTC.

CDR3 nucleotides: TGTGCCAGCAGTCTCTCGGGGCCCCTCTACGAGCAGTACGTC. Translating it yields CASSLSGPLYEQYV. This chain links TRBV28 with TRBJ2-7; D may match TRBD1 or TRBD2 (5 bases each). V lost 5 bases, J lost 3 bases, and 14 bases lay in between. CDR1 and CDR2 (germline): MDHEN, SYDVKM. This CDR3 is 14 amino acids long.

This clonotype was detected a few times. J is TRBJ1-1 and V is TRBV20-1; maybe TRBD1 (5 bases). V dropped 3 bases and J dropped 4 bases, with 15 bases sitting between them. This CDR3 has 14 amino acids. Germline V gene sequence: CDR1 DFQATT, CDR2 SNEGSKA (reference sequence). This CDR3 reads CSASAGGGSTEAFF. Written as DNA, the CDR3 is TGCAGTGCTAGTGCTGGGGGAGGGTCCACTGAAGCTTTCTTT.